This T cell receptor beta chain was sequenced in a study of T-cell reconstitution after alpha-beta-depleted transplantation in children. V lost 8 bases to trimming and J lost 8 bases; unmatched junction nucleotides: 10. Germline CDR1 and CDR2: SGHRS and YFSETQ. This CDR3 contains 14 residues. During its preparation, the TCRbeta library received unique molecular identifiers. MiXCR was run by TCRdb on the PCR reads, yielding one entry per CDR3 protein. Of 250,000 to 400,000 distinct CDR3 sequences listed, more than 20% are singletons. The sample in question was PBMCs, mostly from graft donor cells, obtained 180 days after TCRalphabeta/CD19-depleted stem cell transplant. V and J are TRBV5-1 and TRBJ2-3, with 11 bases identical to TRBD2. The TCR originated in a male patient aged 5 to 17 who had a stem cell transplant for acute lymphoblastic leukemia, so the T cells may come from the graft donor. The CDR3 reads CASQGTSGPPTQYF. The CDR3 DNA reads TGCGCCAGTCAGGGGACTAGCGGTCCCCCTACGCAGTATTTT. The full variable domain, completed using reference TRBV5-1 and TRBJ2-3, is KAGVTQTPRYLIKTRGQQVTLSCSPISGHRSVSWYQQTPGQGLQFLFEYFSETQRNKGNFPGRFSGRQFSNSRSEMNVSTLELGDSALYLCASQGTSGPPTQYFGPGTRLTVL.